This record covers a single T cell receptor beta chain. Its antigen is unknown. The entry originates in a study of T cell responses to AZD1222 COVID-19 vaccine. The table came from immunoSEQ multiplex PCR; TCRdb's copy has only in-frame clones and leaves some out. The sample consists of approximately 130,000 clones, 90% of them appearing once. Broader study findings: AZD1222 recipients seropositive at baseline numbered only 5 to 7. The study sampled repertoires only after the peak T cell response.

The CDR3 totals 16 residues. Trimming left V 4 bases short and J 3 bases short, with 20 bases between. Germline-derived CDR1 and CDR2 are SGHNT and YYREEE (reference sequence). This sequence was found in an adult in good health. This sample comprised peripheral blood, obtained on day 0 of AZD1222 vaccination. This chain connects TRBV5-4 to TRBJ2-7; either TRBD1 or TRBD2 may supply D (6 bases each). This CDR3 is CASSLGGFTSFYEQYF. The CDR3 nucleotides are TGTGCCAGCAGCCTGGGGGGCTTTACCTCTTTCTACGAGCAGTACTTC.